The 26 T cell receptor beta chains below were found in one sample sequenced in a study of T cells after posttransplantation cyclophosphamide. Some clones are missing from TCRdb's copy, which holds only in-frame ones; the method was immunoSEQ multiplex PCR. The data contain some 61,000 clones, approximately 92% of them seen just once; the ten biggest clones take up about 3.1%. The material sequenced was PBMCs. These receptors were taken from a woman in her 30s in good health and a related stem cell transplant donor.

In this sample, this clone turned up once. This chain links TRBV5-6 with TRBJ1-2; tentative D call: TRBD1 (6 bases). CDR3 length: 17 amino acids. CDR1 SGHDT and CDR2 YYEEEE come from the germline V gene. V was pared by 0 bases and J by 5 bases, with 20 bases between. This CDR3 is CASSLANSYREWYGYTF. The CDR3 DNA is TGTGCCAGCAGCTTGGCCAATTCGTACAGGGAATGGTATGGCTACACCTTC.

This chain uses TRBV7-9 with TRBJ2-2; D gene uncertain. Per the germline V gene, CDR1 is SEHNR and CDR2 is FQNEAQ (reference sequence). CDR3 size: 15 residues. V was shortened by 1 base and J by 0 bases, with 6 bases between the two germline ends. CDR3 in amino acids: CASSLETTNTGELFF. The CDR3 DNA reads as TGTGCCAGCAGCTTAGAAACAACGAACACCGGGGAGCTGTTTTTT.

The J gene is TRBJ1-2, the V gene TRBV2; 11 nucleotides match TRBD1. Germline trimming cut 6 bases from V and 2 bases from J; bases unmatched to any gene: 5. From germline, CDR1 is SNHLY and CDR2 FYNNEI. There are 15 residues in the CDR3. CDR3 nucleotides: TGTGCCAGCAGCCTCGGACAGGGGGCCAACTATGGCTACACCTTC. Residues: CASSLGQGANYGYTF.

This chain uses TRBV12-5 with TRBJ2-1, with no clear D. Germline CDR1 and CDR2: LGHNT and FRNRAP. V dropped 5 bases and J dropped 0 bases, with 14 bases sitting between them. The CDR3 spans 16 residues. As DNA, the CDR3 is TGTGCTAGTGGTCCGGCCTCTGTTCCCTCCTACAATGAGCAGTTCTTC. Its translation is CASGPASVPSYNEQFF.

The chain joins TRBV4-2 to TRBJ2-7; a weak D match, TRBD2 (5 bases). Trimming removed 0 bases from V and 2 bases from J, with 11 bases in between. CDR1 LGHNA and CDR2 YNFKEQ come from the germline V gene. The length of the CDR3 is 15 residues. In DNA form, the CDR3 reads TGTGCCAGCAGCCAAGATCGGGATTCCCCCTACGAGCAGTACTTC. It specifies CASSQDRDSPYEQYF.

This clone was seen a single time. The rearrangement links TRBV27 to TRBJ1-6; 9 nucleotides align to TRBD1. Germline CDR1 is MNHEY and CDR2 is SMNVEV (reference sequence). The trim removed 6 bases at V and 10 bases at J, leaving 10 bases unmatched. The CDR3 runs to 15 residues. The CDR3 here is CASSWSGTGSSPLHF. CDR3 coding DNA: TGTGCCAGCAGCTGGAGCGGGACAGGGTCATCACCCCTCCACTTT.

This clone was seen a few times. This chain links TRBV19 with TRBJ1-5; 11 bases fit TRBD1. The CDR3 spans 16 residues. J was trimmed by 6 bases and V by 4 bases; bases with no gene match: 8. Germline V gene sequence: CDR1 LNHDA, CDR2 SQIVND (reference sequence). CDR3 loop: CASSTYRDRGVQPQHF. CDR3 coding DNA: TGTGCCAGTAGTACTTACCGGGACAGGGGGGTTCAGCCCCAGCATTTT.

The CDR3 sequence: CASSLTGNTEAFF. CDR3 DNA: TGTGCCAGCAGTTTGACAGGAAACACTGAAGCTTTCTTT. The V call is TRBV28, the J call TRBJ1-1, with D possibly matching TRBD1 (6 bases). Trimming stripped 3 bases from V and 2 bases from J, with 7 bases between. CDR1 is MDHEN and CDR2 is SYDVKM in the germline V gene. The CDR3 consists of 13 residues.

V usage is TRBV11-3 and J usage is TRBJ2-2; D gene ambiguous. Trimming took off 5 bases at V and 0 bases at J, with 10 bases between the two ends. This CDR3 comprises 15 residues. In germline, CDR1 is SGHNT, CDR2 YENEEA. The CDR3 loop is CASSPDGPNTGELFF. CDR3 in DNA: TGTGCCAGCAGCCCCGATGGGCCGAACACCGGGGAGCTGTTTTTT.

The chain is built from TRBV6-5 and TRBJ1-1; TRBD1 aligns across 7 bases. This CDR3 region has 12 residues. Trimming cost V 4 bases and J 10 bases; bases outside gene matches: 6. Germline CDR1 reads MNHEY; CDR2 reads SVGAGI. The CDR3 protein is CASSWRQGVAFF. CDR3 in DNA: TGTGCCAGCAGTTGGCGACAGGGAGTAGCTTTCTTT.

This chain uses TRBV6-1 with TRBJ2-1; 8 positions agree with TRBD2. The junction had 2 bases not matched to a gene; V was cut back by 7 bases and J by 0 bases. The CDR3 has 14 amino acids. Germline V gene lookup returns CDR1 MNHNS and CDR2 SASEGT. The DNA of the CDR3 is TGTGCCAGCAACCGGGGGGGCTCCTACAATGAGCAGTTCTTC. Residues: CASNRGGSYNEQFF.

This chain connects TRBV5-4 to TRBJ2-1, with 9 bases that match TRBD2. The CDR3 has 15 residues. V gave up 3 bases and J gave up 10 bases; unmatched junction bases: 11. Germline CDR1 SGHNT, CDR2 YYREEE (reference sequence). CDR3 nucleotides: TGTGCCAGCAGCTCGCCGGGACTAGCAAGAGGCGAGCAGTTCTTC. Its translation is CASSSPGLARGEQFF.

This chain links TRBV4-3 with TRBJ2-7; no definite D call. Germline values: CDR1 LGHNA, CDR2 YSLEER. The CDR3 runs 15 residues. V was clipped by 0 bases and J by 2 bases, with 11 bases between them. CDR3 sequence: CASSQDLYGTYEQYF. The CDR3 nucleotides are TGCGCCAGCAGCCAAGATTTGTATGGAACCTACGAGCAGTACTTC.

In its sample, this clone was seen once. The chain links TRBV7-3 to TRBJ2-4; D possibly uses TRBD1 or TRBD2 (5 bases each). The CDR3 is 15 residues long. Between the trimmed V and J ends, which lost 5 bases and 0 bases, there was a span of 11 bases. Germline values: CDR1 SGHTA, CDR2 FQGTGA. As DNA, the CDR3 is TGTGCCAGCAGCCTATCCGGGACAGCCAAAAACATTCAGTACTTC. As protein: CASSLSGTAKNIQYF.

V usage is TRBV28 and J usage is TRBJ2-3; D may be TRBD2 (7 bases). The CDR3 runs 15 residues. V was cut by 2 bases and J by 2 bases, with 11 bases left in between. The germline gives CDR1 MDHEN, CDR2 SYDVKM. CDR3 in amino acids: CASSLLRGATDTQYF. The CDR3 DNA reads TGTGCCAGCAGTTTACTTCGGGGGGCCACAGATACGCAGTATTTT. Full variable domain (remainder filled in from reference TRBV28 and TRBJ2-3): DVKVTQSSRYLVKRTGEKVFLECVQDMDHENMFWYRQDPGLGLRLIYFSYDVKMKEKGDIPEGYSVSREKKERFSLILESASTNQTSMYLCASSLLRGATDTQYFGPGTRLTVL.

The CDR3 sequence: CASSVGFTDTQYF. The CDR3 DNA follows: TGTGCCAGCAGCGTCGGATTCACAGATACGCAGTATTTT. The chain employs TRBV9 and TRBJ2-3; no reliable D call. The V end lost 2 bases, the J end lost 2 bases, and 6 bases lay between the germline ends. Germline V gene lookup returns CDR1 SGDLS and CDR2 YYNGEE. The CDR3 runs to 13 residues. The full variable domain, with the rest looked up from reference TRBV9 and TRBJ2-3, is DSGVTQTPKHLITATGQRVTLRCSPRSGDLSVYWYQQSLDQGLQFLIQYYNGEERAKGNILERFSAQQFPDLHSELNLSSLELGDSALYFCASSVGFTDTQYFGPGTRLTVL.

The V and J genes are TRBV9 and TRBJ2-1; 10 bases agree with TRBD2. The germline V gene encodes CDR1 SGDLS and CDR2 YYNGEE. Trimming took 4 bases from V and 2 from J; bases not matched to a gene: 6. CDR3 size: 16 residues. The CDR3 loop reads CASSSQSGGAYNEQFF. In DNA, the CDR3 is TGTGCCAGCAGCTCCCAAAGCGGGGGGGCCTACAATGAGCAGTTCTTC.

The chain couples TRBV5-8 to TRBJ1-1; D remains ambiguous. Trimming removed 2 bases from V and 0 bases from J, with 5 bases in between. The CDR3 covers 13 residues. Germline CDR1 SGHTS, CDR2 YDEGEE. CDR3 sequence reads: CASSLTVNTEAFF. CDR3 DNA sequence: TGTGCCAGCAGCTTAACAGTGAACACTGAAGCTTTCTTT.

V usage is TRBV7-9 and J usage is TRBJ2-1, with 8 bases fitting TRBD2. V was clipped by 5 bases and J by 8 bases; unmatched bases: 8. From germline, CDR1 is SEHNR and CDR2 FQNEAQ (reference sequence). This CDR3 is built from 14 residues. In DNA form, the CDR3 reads TGTGCCAGCAGCCCCCGGCGGGGGGCCGATGAGCAGTTCTTC. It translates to CASSPRRGADEQFF.

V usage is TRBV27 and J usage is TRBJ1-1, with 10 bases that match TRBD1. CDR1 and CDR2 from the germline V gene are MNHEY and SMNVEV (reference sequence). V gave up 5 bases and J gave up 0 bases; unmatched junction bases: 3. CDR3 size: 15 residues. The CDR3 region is CASSLGTGVNTEAFF. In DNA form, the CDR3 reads TGTGCCAGCAGTCTAGGGACAGGGGTGAACACTGAAGCTTTCTTT.

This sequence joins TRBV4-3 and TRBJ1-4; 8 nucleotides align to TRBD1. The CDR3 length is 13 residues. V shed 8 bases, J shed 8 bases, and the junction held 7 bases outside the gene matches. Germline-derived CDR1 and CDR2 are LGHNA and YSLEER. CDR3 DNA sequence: TGCGCCAGCGGACGGACAGGGACGGAAAAACTGTTTTTT. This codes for CASGRTGTEKLFF.

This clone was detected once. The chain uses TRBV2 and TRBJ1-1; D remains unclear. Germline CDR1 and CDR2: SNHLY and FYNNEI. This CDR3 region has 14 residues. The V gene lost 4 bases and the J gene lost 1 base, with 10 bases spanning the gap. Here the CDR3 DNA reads TGTGCCAGCAGTGTTGCGCGGTGGAACACTGAAGCTTTCTTT. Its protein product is CASSVARWNTEAFF.

CDR3 protein: CASSLEAGLPVNTEAFF. CDR3 DNA: TGCGCCAGCAGCTTGGAAGCGGGTTTGCCCGTGAACACTGAAGCTTTCTTT. The chain employs TRBV5-1 and TRBJ1-1; D unresolved. V lost 0 bases and J 0 bases, leaving 15 bases between the germline ends. Per the germline V gene, CDR1 is SGHRS and CDR2 is YFSETQ. The CDR3 loop spans 17 amino acids.

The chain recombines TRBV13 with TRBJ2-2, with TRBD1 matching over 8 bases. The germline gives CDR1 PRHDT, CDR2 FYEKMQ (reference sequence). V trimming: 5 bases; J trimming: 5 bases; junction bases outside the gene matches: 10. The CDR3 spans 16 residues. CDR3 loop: CASSGYGTGRTGELFF. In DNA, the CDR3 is TGTGCCAGCAGCGGCTATGGGACAGGAAGGACCGGGGAGCTGTTTTTT.

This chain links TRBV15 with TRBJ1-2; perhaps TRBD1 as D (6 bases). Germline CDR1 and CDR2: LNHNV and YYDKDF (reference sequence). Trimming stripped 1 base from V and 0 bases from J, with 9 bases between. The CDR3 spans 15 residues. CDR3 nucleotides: TGTGCCACCAGCAGAGCAGGGGCCCCTAACTATGGCTACACCTTC. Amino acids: CATSRAGAPNYGYTF. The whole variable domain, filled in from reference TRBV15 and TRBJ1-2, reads DAMVIQNPRYQVTQFGKPVTLSCSQTLNHNVMYWYQQKSSQAPKLLFHYYDKDFNNEADTPDNFQSRRPNTSFCFLDIRSPGLGDTAMYLCATSRAGAPNYGYTFGSGTRLTVV.

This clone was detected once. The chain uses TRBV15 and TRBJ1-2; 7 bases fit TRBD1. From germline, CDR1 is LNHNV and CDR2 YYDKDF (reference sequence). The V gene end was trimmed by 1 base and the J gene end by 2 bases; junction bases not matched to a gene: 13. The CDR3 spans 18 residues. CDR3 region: CATSRAWDSRSSNYGYTF. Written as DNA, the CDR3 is TGTGCCACCAGCAGAGCTTGGGACAGCCGCTCATCCAACTATGGCTACACCTTC.